This TCR beta chain emerged from a study of blood T cells in healthy people across ages. Study findings and constraints: Older individuals had lower TCR beta diversity per million T cells (the decline was roughly linear). PBMCs were not sorted, which prevented a conclusive comparison of naive versus antigen-experienced cells.

As concerns this clonotype: Antigen specificity is unknown.

V was pared by 4 bases and J by 2 bases, with 2 bases of the junction left unmatched. CDR3 length: 14 amino acids. CDR1 LGHNA and CDR2 YSLEER come from the germline V gene. With a J-beta primer mix and a sample-barcoded 5' primer, a second PCR ran about 7 to 12 cycles. Researchers report that each sample yielded at least 2.5 million CDR3-containing paired-end reads. TCRdb reprocessed the 5' RACE reads via MiXCR and lists one record per CDR3 protein. This table holds about 680,000 distinct CDR3 sequences, roughly 50% found once. Donors ranged from roughly 6 to 100 years old and were healthy Caucasians in Russia.

The source is a woman aged 60-75 years in good health. Sequencing was carried out using blood. The chain links TRBV4-3 to TRBJ2-3; 8 nucleotides align to TRBD2. The CDR3, as DNA: TGCGCCAGCAGCCCGCGGGAGGTCACAGATACGCAGTATTTT. This encodes CASSPREVTDTQYF.